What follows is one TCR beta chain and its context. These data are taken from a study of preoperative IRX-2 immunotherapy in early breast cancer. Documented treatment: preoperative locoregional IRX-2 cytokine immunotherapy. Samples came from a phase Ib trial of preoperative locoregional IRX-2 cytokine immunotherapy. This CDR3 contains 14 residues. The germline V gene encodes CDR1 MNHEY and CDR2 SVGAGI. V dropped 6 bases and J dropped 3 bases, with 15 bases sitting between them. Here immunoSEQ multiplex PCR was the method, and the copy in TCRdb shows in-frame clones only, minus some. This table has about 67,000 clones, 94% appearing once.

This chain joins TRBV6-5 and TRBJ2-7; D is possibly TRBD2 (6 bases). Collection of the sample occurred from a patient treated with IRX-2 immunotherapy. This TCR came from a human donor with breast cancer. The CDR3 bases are TGTGCCAGCAGCCAGCGACTAGGGAACTACGAGCAGTACTTC. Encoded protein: CASSQRLGNYEQYF.